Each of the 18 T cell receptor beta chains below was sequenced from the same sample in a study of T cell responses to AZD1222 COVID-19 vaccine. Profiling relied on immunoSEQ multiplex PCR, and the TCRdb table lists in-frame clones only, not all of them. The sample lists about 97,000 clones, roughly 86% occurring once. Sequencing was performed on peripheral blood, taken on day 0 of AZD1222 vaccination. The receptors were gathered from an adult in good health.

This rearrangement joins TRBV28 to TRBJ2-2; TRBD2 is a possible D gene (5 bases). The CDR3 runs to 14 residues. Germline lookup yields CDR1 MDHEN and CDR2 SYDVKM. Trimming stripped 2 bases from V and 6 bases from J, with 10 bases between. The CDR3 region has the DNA TGTGCCAGCAGTTTAATTGGGAGCGCCGGGGAGCTGTTTTTT. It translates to CASSLIGSAGELFF. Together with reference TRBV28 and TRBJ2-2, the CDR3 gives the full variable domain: DVKVTQSSRYLVKRTGEKVFLECVQDMDHENMFWYRQDPGLGLRLIYFSYDVKMKEKGDIPEGYSVSREKKERFSLILESASTNQTSMYLCASSLIGSAGELFFGEGSRLTVL.

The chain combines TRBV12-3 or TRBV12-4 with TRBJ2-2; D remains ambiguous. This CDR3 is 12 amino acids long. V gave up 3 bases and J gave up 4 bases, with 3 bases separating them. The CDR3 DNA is TGTGCCAGCAGTTTTCGCACCGGGGAGCTGTTTTTT. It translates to CASSFRTGELFF.

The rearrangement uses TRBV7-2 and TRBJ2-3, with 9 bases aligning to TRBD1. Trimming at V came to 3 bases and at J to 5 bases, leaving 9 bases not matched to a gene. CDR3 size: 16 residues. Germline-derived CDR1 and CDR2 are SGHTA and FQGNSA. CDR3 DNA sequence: TGTGCCAGCAGCTTCACAGGGGGCGCCGCAGGAGATACGCAGTATTTT. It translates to CASSFTGGAAGDTQYF.

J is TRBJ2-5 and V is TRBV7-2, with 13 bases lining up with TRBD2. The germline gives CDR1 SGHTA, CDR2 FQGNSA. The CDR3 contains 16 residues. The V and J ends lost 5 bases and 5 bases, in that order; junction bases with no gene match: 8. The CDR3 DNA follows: TGTGCCAGCAGCACCTGGACTAGCGGGGGCCGGGAGACCCAGTACTTC. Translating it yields CASSTWTSGGRETQYF.

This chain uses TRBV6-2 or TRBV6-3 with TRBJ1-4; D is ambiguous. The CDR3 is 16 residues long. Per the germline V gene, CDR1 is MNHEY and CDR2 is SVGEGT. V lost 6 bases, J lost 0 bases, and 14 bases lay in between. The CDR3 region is CASSPSGLSTNEKLFF. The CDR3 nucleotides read TGTGCCAGCAGCCCCAGCGGACTTTCAACTAATGAAAAACTGTTTTTT.

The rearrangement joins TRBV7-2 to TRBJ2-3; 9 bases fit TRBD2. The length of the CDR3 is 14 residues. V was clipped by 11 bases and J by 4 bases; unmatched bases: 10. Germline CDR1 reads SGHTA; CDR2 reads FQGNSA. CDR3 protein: CAVGGGRGPDTQYF. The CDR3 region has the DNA TGTGCCGTCGGTGGCGGGAGGGGGCCAGATACGCAGTATTTT.

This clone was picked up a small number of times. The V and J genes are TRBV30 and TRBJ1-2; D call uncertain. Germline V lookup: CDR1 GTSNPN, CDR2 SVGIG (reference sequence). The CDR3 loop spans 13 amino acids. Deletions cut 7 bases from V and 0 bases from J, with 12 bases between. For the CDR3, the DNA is TGTGCCTTCCTTCTCAAGACTAACTATGGCTACACCTTC. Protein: CAFLLKTNYGYTF.

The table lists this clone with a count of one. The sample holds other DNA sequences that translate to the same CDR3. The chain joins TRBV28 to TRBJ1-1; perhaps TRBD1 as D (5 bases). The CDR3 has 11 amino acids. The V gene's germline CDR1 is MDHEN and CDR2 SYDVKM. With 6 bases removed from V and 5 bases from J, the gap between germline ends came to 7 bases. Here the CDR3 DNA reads TGTGCCAGCAGGGGGGGAACTGAAGCTTTCTTT. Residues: CASRGGTEAFF.

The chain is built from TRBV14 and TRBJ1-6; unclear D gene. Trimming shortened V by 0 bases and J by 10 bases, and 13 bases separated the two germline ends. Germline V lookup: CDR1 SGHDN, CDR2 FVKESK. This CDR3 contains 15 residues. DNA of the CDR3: TGTGCCAGCAGCCAAGATCCCGTGGGGAAATCACCCCTCCACTTT. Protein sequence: CASSQDPVGKSPLHF. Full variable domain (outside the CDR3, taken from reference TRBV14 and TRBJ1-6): EAGVTQFPSHSVIEKGQTVTLRCDPISGHDNLYWYRRVMGKEIKFLLHFVKESKQDESGMPNNRFLAERTGGTYSTLKVQPAELEDSGVYFCASSQDPVGKSPLHFGNGTRLTVT.

CDR3 loop: CAISDQRNEKLFF. The CDR3 nucleotides read TGTGCCATCAGTGACCAACGGAATGAAAAACTGTTTTTT. The chain is built from TRBV10-3 and TRBJ1-4, with no clear D. This CDR3 spans 13 amino acids. V was clipped by 3 bases and J by 5 bases, with 7 bases between them. Per germline, CDR1 ENHRY and CDR2 SYGVKD.

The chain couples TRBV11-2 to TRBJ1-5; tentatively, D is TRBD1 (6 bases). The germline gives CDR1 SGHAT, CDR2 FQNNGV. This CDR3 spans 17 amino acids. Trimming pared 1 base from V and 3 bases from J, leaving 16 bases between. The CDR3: CASSLGSFGQSNQPQHF. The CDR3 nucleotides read TGTGCCAGCAGCTTAGGTTCGTTCGGACAGTCCAATCAGCCCCAGCATTTT.

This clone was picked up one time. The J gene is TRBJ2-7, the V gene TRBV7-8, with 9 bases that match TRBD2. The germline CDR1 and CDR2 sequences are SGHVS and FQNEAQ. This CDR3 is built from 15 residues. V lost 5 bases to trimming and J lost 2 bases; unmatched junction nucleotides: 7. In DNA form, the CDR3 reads TGTGCCAGCAGCCCTATTAGCGGGAGTCCCTACGAGCAGTACTTC. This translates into CASSPISGSPYEQYF.

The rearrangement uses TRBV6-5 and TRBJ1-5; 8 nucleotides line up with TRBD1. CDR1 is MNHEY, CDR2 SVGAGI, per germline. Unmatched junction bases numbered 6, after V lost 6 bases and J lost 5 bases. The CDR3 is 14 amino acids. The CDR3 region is CASRRTGWDQPQHF. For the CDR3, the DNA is TGTGCCAGCAGAAGGACAGGGTGGGATCAGCCCCAGCATTTT.

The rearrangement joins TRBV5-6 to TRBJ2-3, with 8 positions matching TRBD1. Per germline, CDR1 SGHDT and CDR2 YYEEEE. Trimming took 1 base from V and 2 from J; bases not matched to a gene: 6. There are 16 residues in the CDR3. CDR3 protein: CASSLSGQGPTDTQYF. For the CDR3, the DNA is TGTGCCAGCAGCTTGAGTGGACAGGGACCCACAGATACGCAGTATTTT.

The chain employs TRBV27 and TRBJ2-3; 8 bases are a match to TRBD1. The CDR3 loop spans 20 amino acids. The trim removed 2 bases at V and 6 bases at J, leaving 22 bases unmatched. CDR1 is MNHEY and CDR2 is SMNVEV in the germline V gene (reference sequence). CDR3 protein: CASSLQSRDRFGSVRDTQYF. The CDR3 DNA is TGTGCCAGCAGTTTACAGTCCCGGGACAGGTTCGGGTCGGTGAGGGATACGCAGTATTTT.

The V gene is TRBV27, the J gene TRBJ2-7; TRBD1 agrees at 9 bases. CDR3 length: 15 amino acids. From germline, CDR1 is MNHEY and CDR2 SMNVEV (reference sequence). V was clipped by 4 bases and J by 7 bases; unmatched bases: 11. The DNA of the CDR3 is TGTGCCAGCAGTTGGTCGGGACAGGGATTGGGAGAGCAGTACTTC. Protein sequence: CASSWSGQGLGEQYF.

CDR3 in amino acids: CASGFADQPQHF. For the CDR3, the DNA is TGTGCTAGTGGTTTCGCGGACCAGCCCCAGCATTTT. The chain recombines TRBV12-5 with TRBJ1-5; D not resolved. Germline-derived CDR1 and CDR2 are LGHNT and FRNRAP. The ends were cut back, 3 bases at V and 7 bases at J, with 7 bases in the middle. The CDR3 length is 12 residues.

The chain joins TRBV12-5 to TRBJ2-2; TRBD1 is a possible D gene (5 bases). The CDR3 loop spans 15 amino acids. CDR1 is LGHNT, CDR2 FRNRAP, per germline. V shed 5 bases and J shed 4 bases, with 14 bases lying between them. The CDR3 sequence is CASGPSQGGTGELFF. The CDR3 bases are TGTGCTAGTGGTCCGTCCCAGGGTGGCACCGGGGAGCTGTTTTTT.